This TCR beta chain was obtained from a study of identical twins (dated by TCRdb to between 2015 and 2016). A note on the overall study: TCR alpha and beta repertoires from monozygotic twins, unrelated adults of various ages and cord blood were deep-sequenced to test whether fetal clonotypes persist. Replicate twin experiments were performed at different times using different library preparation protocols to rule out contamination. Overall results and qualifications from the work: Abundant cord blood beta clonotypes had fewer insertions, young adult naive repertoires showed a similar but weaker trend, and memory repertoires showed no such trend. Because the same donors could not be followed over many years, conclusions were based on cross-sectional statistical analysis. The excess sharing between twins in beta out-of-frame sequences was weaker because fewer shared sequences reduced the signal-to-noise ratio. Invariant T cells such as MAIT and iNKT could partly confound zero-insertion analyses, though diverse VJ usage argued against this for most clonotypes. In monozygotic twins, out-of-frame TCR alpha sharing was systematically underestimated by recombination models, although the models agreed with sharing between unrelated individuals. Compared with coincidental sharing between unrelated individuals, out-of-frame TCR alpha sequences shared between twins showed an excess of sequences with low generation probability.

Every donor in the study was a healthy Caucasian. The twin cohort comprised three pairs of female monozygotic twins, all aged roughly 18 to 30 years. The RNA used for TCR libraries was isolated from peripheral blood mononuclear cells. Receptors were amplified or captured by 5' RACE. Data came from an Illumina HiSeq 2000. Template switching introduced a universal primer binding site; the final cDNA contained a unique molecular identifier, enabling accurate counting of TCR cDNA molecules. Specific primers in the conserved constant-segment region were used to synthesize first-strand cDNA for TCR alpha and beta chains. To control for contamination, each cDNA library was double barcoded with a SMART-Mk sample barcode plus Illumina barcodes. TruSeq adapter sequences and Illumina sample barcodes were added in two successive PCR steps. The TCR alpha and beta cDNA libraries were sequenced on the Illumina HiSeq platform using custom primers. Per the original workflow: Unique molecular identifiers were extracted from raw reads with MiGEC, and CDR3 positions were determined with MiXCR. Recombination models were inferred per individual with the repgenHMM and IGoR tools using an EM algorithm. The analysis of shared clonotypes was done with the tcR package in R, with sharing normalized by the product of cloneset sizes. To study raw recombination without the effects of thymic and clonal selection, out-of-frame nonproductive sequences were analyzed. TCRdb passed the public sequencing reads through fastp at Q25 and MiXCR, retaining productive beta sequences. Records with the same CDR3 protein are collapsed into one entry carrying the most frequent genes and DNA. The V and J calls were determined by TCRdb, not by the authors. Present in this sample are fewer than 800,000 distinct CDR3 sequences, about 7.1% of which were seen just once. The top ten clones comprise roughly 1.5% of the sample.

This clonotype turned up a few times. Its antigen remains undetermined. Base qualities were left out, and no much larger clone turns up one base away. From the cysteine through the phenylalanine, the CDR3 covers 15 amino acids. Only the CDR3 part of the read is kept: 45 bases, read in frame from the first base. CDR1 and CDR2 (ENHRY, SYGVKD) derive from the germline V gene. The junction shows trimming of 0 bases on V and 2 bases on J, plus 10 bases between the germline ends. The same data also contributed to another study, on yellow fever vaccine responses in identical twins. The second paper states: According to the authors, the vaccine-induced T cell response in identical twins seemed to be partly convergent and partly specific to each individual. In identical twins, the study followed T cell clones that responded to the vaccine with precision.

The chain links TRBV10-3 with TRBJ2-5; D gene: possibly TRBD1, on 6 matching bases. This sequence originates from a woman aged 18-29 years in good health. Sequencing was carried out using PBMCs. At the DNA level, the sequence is TGTGCCATCAGTGAGTCTGACAGGTCACAAGAGACCCAGTACTTC. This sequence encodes CAISESDRSQETQYF.